This T cell receptor beta chain came from a study of blood T cell repertoires in COVID-19. Study at large: Researchers got acute and convalescent COVID-19 samples from the United States, Italy and Spain.

Sequencing used immunoSEQ multiplex PCR; TCRdb keeps in-frame clones, though not all of them. The table shows roughly 400,000 clones, with approximately 90% occurring only once. The V gene's germline CDR1 is SGHTA and CDR2 FQGNSA. V was clipped by 1 base and J by 4 bases, with 9 bases between them. The CDR3 covers 14 residues. Participants came from 24 US areas, aged roughly 18 to 89 years. Within the 2 weeks before study entry, each person in the exposed group met a COVID-19 case. The V and J genes are TRBV7-2 and TRBJ2-3; tentative D call: TRBD1 (6 bases). The sequence derives from a middle-aged woman who had been exposed to COVID-19. The sample comprised PBMCs or T cells enriched from blood (not recorded which). The CDR3 sequence is CASSLVRGSDTQYF. The CDR3 DNA is TGTGCCAGCAGCTTAGTTAGGGGGTCAGATACGCAGTATTTT.